The 29 T cell receptor beta chains below come from one sample, sequenced in a study of glioma-infiltrating T cells after dendritic cell vaccination. Sequencing was performed with immunoSEQ multiplex PCR; in TCRdb, only in-frame clones are kept and a portion is missing. The data contain 85,000 to 95,000 clones, 85% to 90% of them singletons. The specimen comprised blood, sampled before dendritic cell vaccination. These receptor sequences come from a human donor with glioblastoma.

In DNA form, the CDR3 reads TGTGCCAGCAGCCCTACGACAGGGTACTATGGCTACACCTTC. This gives the protein CASSPTTGYYGYTF. The chain couples TRBV28 to TRBJ1-2; 7 positions agree with TRBD1. Germline trimming cut 6 bases from V and 3 bases from J; bases unmatched to any gene: 7. The CDR3 runs to 14 residues. Germline V lookup: CDR1 MDHEN, CDR2 SYDVKM.

The chain carries TRBV28 and TRBJ1-2; 8 positions match TRBD1. Germline CDR1 reads MDHEN; CDR2 reads SYDVKM. V shed 7 bases and J 4 bases; nucleotides not matched to a gene: 8. The CDR3 totals 14 residues. This chain's CDR3 is CASKPDRAGYGYTF. The CDR3, as DNA: TGTGCCAGCAAACCGGACAGGGCCGGCTATGGCTACACCTTC.

This clone was counted a single time. The J gene is TRBJ2-3, the V gene TRBV30, with 10 positions matching TRBD1. The CDR3 is 14 amino acids. Germline CDR1 GTSNPN, CDR2 SVGIG (reference sequence). Trimming took 1 base from V and 6 from J; bases not matched to a gene: 4. For the CDR3, the DNA is TGTGCCTGGAGTGCGGGACAGGGGATGGATACGCAGTATTTT. Protein: CAWSAGQGMDTQYF.

V is TRBV4-1 and J is TRBJ1-4; unclear D gene. The CDR3 spans 12 residues. Trimming left V 2 bases short and J 10 bases short, with 8 bases between. CDR1 is MGHRA and CDR2 is YSYEKL in the germline V gene. CDR3 sequence reads: CASSQSGRKLFF. CDR3 DNA: TGCGCCAGCAGCCAATCCGGGAGAAAACTGTTTTTT.

The V call is TRBV7-9, the J call TRBJ1-2, with 8 bases identical to TRBD1. CDR1 is SEHNR and CDR2 is FQNEAQ in the germline V gene (reference sequence). V shed 5 bases and J 14 bases; nucleotides not matched to a gene: 7. The CDR3 is made up of 11 amino acids. The CDR3 nucleotides read TGTGCCAGCAGCAAAGGACAGGGAGAGACCTTC. It encodes CASSKGQGETF.

The chain couples TRBV27 to TRBJ2-1; 7 nucleotides line up with TRBD2. Germline lookup yields CDR1 MNHEY and CDR2 SMNVEV (reference sequence). The junction had 9 bases not matched to a gene; V was cut back by 10 bases and J by 0 bases. The CDR3 runs to 15 residues. CDR3 residues: CATKAGSSSYNEQFF. The DNA for the CDR3 is TGTGCCACCAAAGCGGGGTCAAGCTCCTACAATGAGCAGTTCTTC.

V gene TRBV5-4 combines with J gene TRBJ2-7; 11 bases line up with TRBD2. The CDR3 has 16 residues. CDR1 and CDR2 from the germline V gene are SGHNT and YYREEE (reference sequence). V was clipped by 0 bases and J by 3 bases; unmatched bases: 5. The CDR3 coding sequence is TGTGCCAGCAGCTTGGGTGGGACTAGCGGATACTACGAGCAGTACTTC. Its translation: CASSLGGTSGYYEQYF.

The V call is TRBV20-1, the J call TRBJ2-1; D is uncertain. There are 10 residues in the CDR3. Trimming stripped 5 bases from V and 3 bases from J, with 2 bases between. CDR1 and CDR2 from the germline V gene are DFQATT and SNEGSKA (reference sequence). CDR3 amino acids: CSALYNEQFF. The DNA of the CDR3 is TGCAGTGCTCTCTACAATGAGCAGTTCTTC.

The V and J genes are TRBV2 and TRBJ2-7; TRBD1 might be the D (5 bases). Germline-derived CDR1 and CDR2 are SNHLY and FYNNEI. The V end lost 4 bases, the J end lost 3 bases, and 19 bases lay between the germline ends. The CDR3 totals 16 residues. CDR3 protein: CASSGLQGISFYEQYF. CDR3 DNA: TGTGCCAGCAGTGGTTTGCAGGGTATAAGCTTCTACGAGCAGTACTTC.

The chain joins TRBV18 to TRBJ2-1; 8 bases fit TRBD1. Trimming removed 0 bases from V and 6 bases from J; junction bases left unmatched: 4. CDR1 KGHSH and CDR2 LQKENI come from the germline V gene. CDR3 size: 15 residues. The CDR3 reads CASSPPRTGINEQFF. CDR3 in DNA: TGTGCCAGCTCACCACCGAGGACAGGGATCAATGAGCAGTTCTTC.

The chain employs TRBV29-1 and TRBJ2-7; TRBD1 matches at 9 bases. Germline lookup yields CDR1 SQVTM and CDR2 ANQGSEA. The V gene end was trimmed by 4 bases and the J gene end by 2 bases; junction bases not matched to a gene: 6. CDR3 size: 14 residues. Here the CDR3 reads CSVGIRDRAYEQYF. CDR3 DNA: TGCAGCGTTGGGATCCGGGACAGGGCCTACGAGCAGTACTTC.

The CDR3 is CATDNQRGDEQYF. CDR3 sequence (DNA): TGTGCCACCGACAACCAGCGGGGAGATGAGCAGTACTTC. The chain carries TRBV15 and TRBJ2-7, with 7 bases lining up with TRBD2. This CDR3 has 13 residues. In germline, CDR1 is LNHNV, CDR2 YYDKDF (reference sequence). Unmatched junction bases numbered 11, after V lost 8 bases and J lost 7 bases.

The rearrangement joins TRBV7-4 to TRBJ1-5; D might be TRBD1 (5 bases). Germline V lookup: CDR1 SGHVT, CDR2 SQSDAQ. This CDR3 has 14 residues. V gave up 3 bases and J gave up 4 bases, with 10 bases separating them. CDR3 bases: TGTGCCAGCAGCTTTTCAGGGAGGAATCAGCCCCAGCATTTT. This translates into CASSFSGRNQPQHF. The complete variable domain, with remaining parts taken from reference TRBV7-4 and TRBJ1-5, reads GAGVSQSPRYKVAKRGRDVALRCDSISGHVTLYWYRQTLGQGSEVLTYSQSDAQRDKSGRPSGRFSAERPERSVSTLKIQRTEQGDSAVYLCASSFSGRNQPQHFGDGTRLSIL.

The CDR3 coding sequence is TGTGCCAGCAGCTTGGACATCTCGGGCAGGGTAGGCTACGAGCAGTACTTC. This sequence encodes CASSLDISGRVGYEQYF. This rearrangement joins TRBV5-4 to TRBJ2-7; D is perhaps TRBD1 (5 bases). V was shortened by 0 bases and J by 3 bases, with 19 bases between the two germline ends. Germline CDR1 reads SGHNT; CDR2 reads YYREEE (reference sequence). The CDR3 is 17 amino acids.

The J gene is TRBJ1-2, the V gene TRBV5-6; D is uncertain. This CDR3 comprises 14 residues. From germline, CDR1 is SGHDT and CDR2 YYEEEE. Trimming shortened V by 0 bases and J by 2 bases, and 8 bases separated the two germline ends. CDR3 DNA sequence: TGTGCCAGCAGCTTGGGCCAGATAAACTATGGCTACACCTTC. It translates to CASSLGQINYGYTF.

This clone was observed a few times. The chain has TRBV7-9 and TRBJ2-7, with 8 bases identical to TRBD1. V was clipped by 4 bases and J by 5 bases; unmatched bases: 7. The CDR3 extends over 14 amino acids. Germline assignment: CDR1 SEHNR and CDR2 FQNEAQ (reference sequence). CDR3: CASSSAGQVHEQYF. The CDR3 bases are TGTGCCAGCAGCTCCGCGGGACAGGTCCACGAGCAGTACTTC.

The J gene is TRBJ1-2, the V gene TRBV27, with D hard to call. Deletions cut 3 bases from V and 4 bases from J, with 9 bases between. Looked up from germline, CDR1 is MNHEY and CDR2 is SMNVEV (reference sequence). The CDR3 is 13 residues long. CDR3 DNA sequence: TGTGCCAGCAGTTTCCAGGTTGGCTATGGCTACACCTTC. Encoded protein: CASSFQVGYGYTF.

The chain combines TRBV5-4 with TRBJ2-2; TRBD2 agrees at 14 bases. V gave up 4 bases and J gave up 6 bases; unmatched junction bases: 5. The CDR3 is 16 amino acids. Germline CDR1 reads SGHNT; CDR2 reads YYREEE (reference sequence). CDR3 sequence: CASSRGLAGVSGELFF. CDR3 in DNA: TGTGCCAGCAGCAGGGGACTAGCGGGAGTTTCCGGGGAGCTGTTTTTT.

The rearrangement uses TRBV30 and TRBJ1-2, with TRBD1 matching over 9 bases. The germline gives CDR1 GTSNPN, CDR2 SVGIG (reference sequence). This CDR3 is built from 14 residues. J was trimmed by 4 bases and V by 4 bases; bases with no gene match: 7. Written as DNA, the CDR3 is TGTGCCTGGAAGGACAGGGGTGCTTTCTATGGCTACACCTTC. It encodes CAWKDRGAFYGYTF.

The chain links TRBV2 to TRBJ2-1; possibly TRBD1 for D (6 bases). This CDR3 has 14 amino acids. V was cut by 1 base and J by 8 bases, with 12 bases left in between. Germline V gene data show CDR1 as SNHLY and CDR2 as FYNNEI. CDR3 in DNA: TGTGCCAGCAGTGAAGAGGCAGGGGTTCATGAGCAGTTCTTC. It codes for CASSEEAGVHEQFF.

The chain is built from TRBV6-1 and TRBJ1-2; 7 bases align to TRBD1. Germline V gene lookup returns CDR1 MNHNS and CDR2 SASEGT. This CDR3 contains 14 residues. After removal of 6 bases from V and 4 bases from J, the junction contained 8 bases not matched to a gene. The CDR3, as DNA: TGTGCCAGCAGCACCGGGACAGCTCCCTATGGCTACACCTTC. Residues: CASSTGTAPYGYTF.

The chain links TRBV5-4 to TRBJ1-5, with 9 bases identical to TRBD1. Looked up from germline, CDR1 is SGHNT and CDR2 is YYREEE (reference sequence). This CDR3 contains 19 residues. V shed 4 bases, J shed 2 bases, and the junction held 16 bases outside the gene matches. CDR3 residues: CASSPRTGESKLRNQPQHF. The DNA of the CDR3 is TGTGCCAGCAGCCCGAGGACAGGGGAGTCGAAGCTTCGCAATCAGCCCCAGCATTTT.

The V and J genes are TRBV7-9 and TRBJ1-1; 7 nucleotides match TRBD1. The V segment lost 5 bases and the J segment 0 bases; nucleotides outside the gene matches: 6. Germline lookup yields CDR1 SEHNR and CDR2 FQNEAQ (reference sequence). The length of the CDR3 is 15 residues. For the CDR3, the DNA is TGTGCCAGCAGCCGAAGACAGGGCATGAACACTGAAGCTTTCTTT. Amino acids: CASSRRQGMNTEAFF.

The chain employs TRBV14 and TRBJ2-7, with 11 bases fitting TRBD1. V shed 2 bases, J shed 10 bases, and the junction held 7 bases outside the gene matches. This CDR3 has 14 amino acids. Germline assignment: CDR1 SGHDN and CDR2 FVKESK. CDR3 coding DNA: TGTGCCAGCAGCCAACCCGGGACAGGGGGTAGACAGTACTTC. Its protein is CASSQPGTGGRQYF.

This CDR3 is CASSETGFASDTQYF. CDR3 in DNA: TGTGCCAGCAGTGAGACAGGTTTTGCCTCGGATACGCAGTATTTT. V usage is TRBV2 and J usage is TRBJ2-3; the D gene is possibly TRBD1 (6 bases). V dropped 3 bases and J dropped 6 bases, with 16 bases sitting between them. CDR1 SNHLY and CDR2 FYNNEI come from the germline V gene. The CDR3 length is 15 residues.

The V call is TRBV5-1, the J call TRBJ2-1; 9 positions agree with TRBD2. Germline loops: CDR1 SGHRS, CDR2 YFSETQ. V was pared by 0 bases and J by 9 bases, with 10 bases of the junction left unmatched. This CDR3 contains 16 residues. CDR3 residues: CASSLAVVAGDVEQFF. In nucleotides, the CDR3 is TGCGCCAGCAGCTTGGCCGTGGTAGCGGGAGACGTTGAGCAGTTCTTC.

This clone was seen once. The chain carries TRBV7-2 and TRBJ1-5; 7 nucleotides align to TRBD1. CDR1 is SGHTA and CDR2 is FQGNSA in the germline V gene. The CDR3 covers 15 residues. With V trimmed by 6 bases and J by 1 base, 6 bases remained unmatched. CDR3 loop: CASRPTGLSNQPQHF. The DNA of the CDR3 is TGTGCCAGCAGACCGACAGGGTTGAGCAATCAGCCCCAGCATTTT. Based on the CDR3 plus reference TRBV7-2 and TRBJ1-5, the full variable domain is GAGVSQSPSNKVTEKGKDVELRCDPISGHTALYWYRQSLGQGLEFLIYFQGNSAPDKSGLPSDRFSAERTGGSVSTLTIQRTQQEDSAVYLCASRPTGLSNQPQHFGDGTRLSIL.

Remarks on this clone: The same CDR3 also results from other DNA sequences found in this sample. The chain employs TRBV9 and TRBJ2-7, with 7 bases that match TRBD1. Germline V gene lookup returns CDR1 SGDLS and CDR2 YYNGEE. CDR3 length: 12 amino acids. The V and J ends lost 3 bases and 5 bases, in that order; junction bases with no gene match: 2. The CDR3 coding sequence is TGTGCCAGCAGCGGACAGGGAAACGAGCAGTACTTC. This translates into CASSGQGNEQYF. The full variable domain, rest sourced from reference TRBV9 and TRBJ2-7, is DSGVTQTPKHLITATGQRVTLRCSPRSGDLSVYWYQQSLDQGLQFLIQYYNGEERAKGNILERFSAQQFPDLHSELNLSSLELGDSALYFCASSGQGNEQYFGPGTRLTVT.

The chain has TRBV7-2 and TRBJ2-7; D is possibly TRBD2 (6 bases). The CDR3 loop spans 14 amino acids. With 2 bases removed from V and 0 bases from J, the gap between germline ends came to 8 bases. Germline CDR1 and CDR2: SGHTA and FQGNSA. Here the CDR3 DNA reads TGTGCCAGCAGCTTAAGAGCGGGCTCCTACGAGCAGTACTTC. Its translation is CASSLRAGSYEQYF. Variable domain in full (rest from reference TRBV7-2 and TRBJ2-7): GAGVSQSPSNKVTEKGKDVELRCDPISGHTALYWYRQSLGQGLEFLIYFQGNSAPDKSGLPSDRFSAERTGGSVSTLTIQRTQQEDSAVYLCASSLRAGSYEQYFGPGTRLTVT.